Shown below are 16 T cell receptor beta chains from a single sample sequenced in a study of OX40 agonist ivuxolimab in advanced cancers. Sequencing used immunoSEQ multiplex PCR; TCRdb keeps in-frame clones, though not all of them. The table has 70,000 to 90,000 clones, roughly nine tenths seen once. Sample: CD4+ or CD8+ T cells sorted from blood, taken in a trial of the OX40 agonist ivuxolimab. The receptor set was obtained from an adult with an advanced solid tumor such as melanoma, head and neck, liver or kidney cancer.

This clone was observed a few times. The junction does not match germline at one end; this may be a read error. This chain connects TRBV18 to TRBJ1-4, with a tentative D call TRBD1 (5 bases). Per the germline V gene, CDR1 is KGHSH and CDR2 is LQKENI. The CDR3 covers 15 residues. This CDR3 is CASSRGATANGKLFF. The CDR3 DNA is TGTGCCAGCTCCCGTGGGGCCACGGCGAATGGAAAACTGTTTTTT. Supplemented by reference TRBV18 and TRBJ1-4, the full variable domain reads NAGVMQNPRHLVRRRGQEARLRCSPMKGHSHVYWYRQLPEEGLKFMVYLQKENIIDESGMPKERFSAEFPKEGPSILRIQQVVRGDSAAYFCASSRGATANGKLFFGSGTQLSVL.

J is TRBJ2-2 and V is TRBV2; 9 nucleotides agree with TRBD1. CDR1 SNHLY and CDR2 FYNNEI come from the germline V gene. This CDR3 spans 15 amino acids. V lost 6 bases to trimming and J lost 3 bases; unmatched junction nucleotides: 5. In DNA form, the CDR3 reads TGTGCCAGCAGGAGGGACAGGGTTGACACCGGGGAGCTGTTTTTT. This sequence encodes CASRRDRVDTGELFF.

The chain has TRBV27 and TRBJ2-5; 8 bases agree with TRBD1. Germline loops: CDR1 MNHEY, CDR2 SMNVEV (reference sequence). The CDR3 has 15 amino acids. The trim removed 6 bases at V and 1 base at J, leaving 7 bases unmatched. The CDR3 DNA sequence: TGTGCCAGCAGCTCCGGGACAGGCGGCCAAGAGACCCAGTACTTC. Protein: CASSSGTGGQETQYF.

J is TRBJ1-6 and V is TRBV7-9; D gene unclear. Germline CDR1 SEHNR, CDR2 FQNEAQ (reference sequence). V shed 5 bases and J shed 2 bases, with 7 bases lying between them. The CDR3 is 14 amino acids. The CDR3 sequence is CASSTGTYNSPLHF. The CDR3 nucleotides read TGTGCCAGCAGCACCGGAACCTATAATTCACCCCTCCACTTT. Supplemented by reference TRBV7-9 and TRBJ1-6, the full variable domain reads DTGVSQNPRHKITKRGQNVTFRCDPISEHNRLYWYRQTLGQGPEFLTYFQNEAQLEKSRLLSDRFSAERPKGSFSTLEIQRTEQGDSAMYLCASSTGTYNSPLHFGNGTRLTVT.

This clone was found once. The chain is built from TRBV10-3 and TRBJ2-3; D gene ambiguous. This CDR3 is built from 12 residues. The germline V and J ends were trimmed by 2 bases and 2 bases, with 2 bases remaining between them. Germline CDR1 ENHRY, CDR2 SYGVKD. DNA for the CDR3: TGTGCCATCAGTGAGGCCACAGATACGCAGTATTTT. It codes for CAISEATDTQYF.

The genes are TRBV6-5 and TRBJ2-3, with unresolved D. Trimming removed 2 bases from V and 2 bases from J, with 8 bases in between. This CDR3 contains 14 residues. CDR1 is MNHEY and CDR2 is SVGAGI in the germline V gene. CDR3 amino acids: CASSYGLNTDTQYF. In DNA, the CDR3 is TGTGCCAGCAGTTACGGGCTCAACACAGATACGCAGTATTTT.

This rearrangement joins TRBV6-5 to TRBJ1-4; weak D call: TRBD1 (6 bases). Per germline, CDR1 MNHEY and CDR2 SVGAGI. Trimming removed 5 bases from V and 7 bases from J, with 17 bases in between. The CDR3 spans 15 residues. DNA of the CDR3: TGTGCCAGCAGTGCCTTGGGGGCTGAGAGTGAAAAACTGTTTTTT. It specifies CASSALGAESEKLFF.

The chain links TRBV5-4 to TRBJ1-1; perhaps TRBD1 as D (6 bases). V was clipped by 3 bases and J by 6 bases, with 18 bases between them. Germline loops: CDR1 SGHNT, CDR2 YYREEE (reference sequence). CDR3 length equals 15 residues. For the CDR3, the DNA is TGTGCCAGCAGCTCTCGCCCAGGGGAATGGGCTGAAGCTTTCTTT. Amino acid sequence: CASSSRPGEWAEAFF.

This rearrangement joins TRBV6-5 to TRBJ2-1, with D possibly matching TRBD2 (5 bases). The CDR3 is made up of 15 amino acids. V lost 6 bases, J lost 2 bases, and 14 bases lay in between. CDR1 MNHEY and CDR2 SVGAGI come from the germline V gene. The CDR3 reads CASSVDFRTYNEQFF. The CDR3 nucleotides read TGTGCCAGCAGCGTGGACTTCCGTACCTACAATGAGCAGTTCTTC.

The chain recombines TRBV9 with TRBJ1-2; TRBD1 is a possible D gene (5 bases). The CDR3 spans 15 residues. The germline V gene encodes CDR1 SGDLS and CDR2 YYNGEE. V was clipped by 1 base and J by 8 bases, with 18 bases between them. The CDR3 bases are TGTGCCAGCAGCGTACTCGGCATGGGGCGGACCGGCTACACCTTC. Its translation is CASSVLGMGRTGYTF. The variable domain in full, with the rest retrieved from reference TRBV9 and TRBJ1-2, is DSGVTQTPKHLITATGQRVTLRCSPRSGDLSVYWYQQSLDQGLQFLIQYYNGEERAKGNILERFSAQQFPDLHSELNLSSLELGDSALYFCASSVLGMGRTGYTFGSGTRLTVV.

The gene calls are TRBV7-2 and TRBJ2-2; perhaps TRBD2 as D (5 bases). V shed 5 bases and J shed 2 bases, with 12 bases lying between them. From germline, CDR1 is SGHTA and CDR2 FQGNSA. The CDR3 extends over 15 amino acids. Written as DNA, the CDR3 is TGTGCCAGCAGCCCGAGGACGGGAAACACCGGGGAGCTGTTTTTT. It codes for CASSPRTGNTGELFF. Complete variable domain (other parts from reference TRBV7-2 and TRBJ2-2): GAGVSQSPSNKVTEKGKDVELRCDPISGHTALYWYRQSLGQGLEFLIYFQGNSAPDKSGLPSDRFSAERTGGSVSTLTIQRTQQEDSAVYLCASSPRTGNTGELFFGEGSRLTVL.

This clone was detected once. The chain links TRBV28 to TRBJ2-3, with 10 bases identical to TRBD2. The CDR3 is made up of 15 amino acids. Germline trimming cut 4 bases from V and 5 bases from J; bases unmatched to any gene: 6. Germline CDR1 is MDHEN and CDR2 is SYDVKM. The CDR3 DNA is TGTGCCAGCAGTTCAGCGGGAGGGGGTGAAGATACGCAGTATTTT. It codes for CASSSAGGGEDTQYF.

The chain combines TRBV28 with TRBJ1-5; possibly TRBD1 for D (6 bases). The CDR3 has 15 amino acids. The germline CDR1 and CDR2 sequences are MDHEN and SYDVKM. Trimming pared 7 bases from V and 4 bases from J, leaving 17 bases between. This CDR3 reads CASIEGGLGNQPQHF. CDR3 DNA: TGTGCCAGCATTGAGGGGGGCTTAGGTAATCAGCCCCAGCATTTT. The full variable domain, in which reference TRBV28 and TRBJ1-5 provide the parts outside the CDR3, is DVKVTQSSRYLVKRTGEKVFLECVQDMDHENMFWYRQDPGLGLRLIYFSYDVKMKEKGDIPEGYSVSREKKERFSLILESASTNQTSMYLCASIEGGLGNQPQHFGDGTRLSIL.

The CDR3 nucleotides read TGTGCCATCAGTGAATCTAAAGCGGGAGCTACCTACGAGCAGTACTTC. Translated, it gives CAISESKAGATYEQYF. The chain joins TRBV10-3 to TRBJ2-7; 8 bases match TRBD2. The germline gives CDR1 ENHRY, CDR2 SYGVKD. J was trimmed by 2 bases and V by 3 bases; bases with no gene match: 9. The CDR3 sequence is 16 residues long.

This clone was seen once. The V and J genes are TRBV6-5 and TRBJ2-1, with 7 bases that match TRBD1. CDR3 length equals 14 residues. The ends lost 4 bases at V and 2 bases at J; junction bases unmatched: 2. Germline loops: CDR1 MNHEY, CDR2 SVGAGI. CDR3 in amino acids: CASSSDRAYNEQFF. The DNA for the CDR3 is TGTGCCAGCAGTTCCGACAGGGCCTACAATGAGCAGTTCTTC.

This chain links TRBV2 with TRBJ1-1; D call uncertain. V lost 0 bases to trimming and J lost 0 bases, with 14 bases between them. This CDR3 comprises 17 residues. CDR1 SNHLY and CDR2 FYNNEI come from the germline V gene. The CDR3 DNA is TGTGCCAGCAGTGAAGCGCTTCTGGAAAAACTGAACACTGAAGCTTTCTTT. It specifies CASSEALLEKLNTEAFF.